A single sample gave rise to the 28 T cell receptor beta chains below, sequenced in a study of T cell responses to AZD1222 COVID-19 vaccine. Only in-frame clones appear in the TCRdb table, and some are missing; sequencing was by immunoSEQ multiplex PCR. The sample includes about 140,000 clones, around nine tenths seen only once; the top ten take approximately 4.3%. The sample was peripheral blood, taken 28 days after the second AZD1222 dose. The source is an adult who received the AZD1222 COVID-19 vaccine.

In this sample, this clone turned up a few times. Other DNA sequences within the sample encode an identical CDR3. The chain couples TRBV19 to TRBJ2-7; 7 bases agree with TRBD1. V dropped 5 bases and J dropped 5; count of bases not matched to a gene: 0. CDR3 size: 11 residues. CDR1 is LNHDA, CDR2 SQIVND, per germline (reference sequence). The CDR3, as DNA: TGTGCCAGTAGTGACAGGGACGAGCAGTACTTC. Translation: CASSDRDEQYF.

The chain is built from TRBV25-1 and TRBJ2-3, with unresolved D. The V end lost 4 bases, the J end lost 2 bases, and 10 bases lay between the germline ends. CDR1 and CDR2 from the germline V gene are MGHDK and SYGVNS. The CDR3 is 14 amino acids. The CDR3 coding sequence is TGTGCCAGCAGTGGCCCTAGGACCACAGATACGCAGTATTTT. This codes for CASSGPRTTDTQYF.

CDR3: CASSQGPGWNTGELFF. The CDR3, as DNA: TGTGCCAGCAGCCAAGGACCGGGGTGGAACACCGGGGAGCTGTTTTTT. The chain has TRBV3-1 (or the pseudogene TRBV3-2) and TRBJ2-2; possible D gene TRBD2, 5 bases. CDR1 is LGHDT and CDR2 is YNNKEL in the germline V gene (reference sequence). The CDR3 is 16 residues long. The V and J ends lost 1 base and 1 base respectively, with 10 bases between them.

The rearrangement joins TRBV5-5 to TRBJ1-2; 7 bases fit TRBD1. CDR3 size: 13 residues. The V and J ends lost 1 base and 8 bases, in that order; junction bases with no gene match: 5. Germline CDR1 reads SGHKS; CDR2 reads YYEKEE (reference sequence). The CDR3 region has the DNA TGTGCCAGCAGCTTGTACGACAGGGTGGGCTACACCTTC. Protein sequence: CASSLYDRVGYTF.

The chain is built from TRBV9 and TRBJ2-7, with D perhaps matching TRBD1 or TRBD2 (5 bases each). The V and J ends lost 2 bases and 3 bases respectively, with 18 bases between them. CDR1 is SGDLS, CDR2 YYNGEE, per germline. This CDR3 comprises 16 residues. CDR3 bases: TGTGCCAGCAGCGTGGCCGCCGGGACGGAAATCTACGAGCAGTACTTC. It yields the protein CASSVAAGTEIYEQYF.

The rearrangement links TRBV7-9 to TRBJ2-7; D call uncertain. Trimming took 1 base from V and 3 from J, leaving 16 bases between them. The germline V gene has CDR1 SEHNR and CDR2 FQNEAQ (reference sequence). The CDR3 sequence is 16 residues long. The CDR3 DNA follows: TGTGCCAGCAGCTTAGACCCGGCTGGGGTCGACTACGAGCAGTACTTC. This encodes CASSLDPAGVDYEQYF.

The chain combines TRBV7-6 with TRBJ1-1; D unresolved. The CDR3 loop spans 14 amino acids. Trimming took off 5 bases at V and 2 bases at J, with 12 bases between the two ends. Germline V gene lookup returns CDR1 SGHVS and CDR2 FNYEAQ. The DNA of the CDR3 is TGTGCCAGCAGCACGAGTACGGTAAACACTGAAGCTTTCTTT. Protein sequence: CASSTSTVNTEAFF.

V gene TRBV6-1 combines with J gene TRBJ1-2; D is unresolved. The CDR3 extends over 16 amino acids. Germline loops: CDR1 MNHNS, CDR2 SASEGT. V lost 4 bases, J lost 2 bases, and 17 bases lay in between. CDR3 nucleotides: TGTGCCAGCAGTGCTTTCGAGTGGGCTCAAAACTATGGCTACACCTTC. This encodes CASSAFEWAQNYGYTF.

CDR3 sequence reads: CASSSPAADEQYF. DNA for the CDR3: TGTGCCAGCAGCTCGCCAGCGGCCGACGAGCAGTACTTC. The chain is built from TRBV7-9 and TRBJ2-7; tentative D call: TRBD2 (5 bases). V was pared by 4 bases and J by 5 bases, with 12 bases between. The CDR3 is 13 amino acids. CDR1 and CDR2 (germline): SEHNR, FQNEAQ (reference sequence).

The V gene is TRBV2, the J gene TRBJ2-2; 14 positions agree with TRBD2. V was clipped by 9 bases and J by 3 bases; unmatched bases: 15. The CDR3 runs 19 residues. The V gene's germline CDR1 is SNHLY and CDR2 FYNNEI. CDR3 DNA sequence: TGTGCCAGTATCGGCGGGGGACTAGCGGGAGATCGGGACACCGGGGAGCTGTTTTTT. Amino acid sequence: CASIGGGLAGDRDTGELFF.

In its sample, this clone was seen a few times. The CDR3 nucleotides read TGTGCCACCAGTGACCCTTCGGAAGGATCCGGGGGTGAGCAGTACTTC. The encoded protein is CATSDPSEGSGGEQYF. The V call is TRBV24-1, the J call TRBJ2-7; D possibly corresponds to TRBD2 (6 bases). Trimming pared 4 bases from V and 7 bases from J, leaving 22 bases between. The CDR3 covers 16 residues. Germline loops: CDR1 KGHDR, CDR2 SFDVKD.

V is TRBV18 and J is TRBJ1-1, with TRBD1 as a possible D gene (5 bases). The CDR3 is 14 amino acids. In germline, CDR1 is KGHSH, CDR2 LQKENI. V lost 4 bases and J lost 5, with 14 bases in between. CDR3 in amino acids: CASSLGDDRTEAFF. DNA of the CDR3: TGTGCCAGCTCACTCGGGGACGATCGGACTGAAGCTTTCTTT.

The chain couples TRBV18 to TRBJ2-7; weak D call: TRBD1 (5 bases). The CDR3 extends over 14 amino acids. The ends were cut back, 3 bases at V and 3 bases at J, with 12 bases in the middle. CDR1 and CDR2 (germline): KGHSH, LQKENI. CDR3 amino acids: CASSPRQTDYEQYF. Written as DNA, the CDR3 is TGTGCCAGCTCACCCCGACAGACCGACTACGAGCAGTACTTC.

The rearrangement joins TRBV6-2 or TRBV6-3 to TRBJ1-1; D gene uncertain. Trimming took off 0 bases at V and 8 bases at J, with 4 bases between the two ends. CDR1 MNHEY and CDR2 SVGEGT come from the germline V gene. The CDR3 runs to 11 residues. CDR3 DNA sequence: TGTGCCAGCAGTTACTCACAAGAAGCTTTCTTT. This encodes CASSYSQEAFF.

The sample holds one count of this clone. The chain is built from TRBV7-2 and TRBJ1-6; 8 positions match TRBD1. Per the germline V gene, CDR1 is SGHTA and CDR2 is FQGNSA. This CDR3 has 17 residues. Trimming at V came to 1 base and at J to 2 bases, leaving 4 bases not matched to a gene. This CDR3 reads CASSLEAGGAYNSPLHF. The CDR3 DNA reads TGTGCCAGCAGCTTAGAAGCAGGGGGCGCCTATAATTCACCCCTCCACTTT.

The rearrangement links TRBV7-9 to TRBJ1-4; D gene unclear. There are 14 residues in the CDR3. The V and J ends lost 0 bases and 3 bases respectively, with 5 bases between them. The germline gives CDR1 SEHNR, CDR2 FQNEAQ (reference sequence). The CDR3 region is CASSLALANEKLFF. The CDR3 DNA reads as TGTGCCAGCAGCTTAGCGCTCGCTAATGAAAAACTGTTTTTT.

The chain couples TRBV6-2 or TRBV6-3 to TRBJ2-3; the match to TRBD2 covers 8 bases. Trimming cost V 5 bases and J 2 bases; bases outside gene matches: 6. The CDR3 is made up of 15 amino acids. Germline-derived CDR1 and CDR2 are MNHEY and SVGEGT. The CDR3 here is CASSKRGPYTDTQYF. The CDR3 nucleotides are TGTGCCAGCAGTAAGCGGGGGCCGTACACAGATACGCAGTATTTT.

The chain carries TRBV5-5 and TRBJ1-2; D may be TRBD1 (5 bases). CDR1 is SGHKS and CDR2 is YYEKEE in the germline V gene (reference sequence). The V end was cut by 5 bases, the J end by 6 bases, with 14 bases between. This CDR3 has 13 residues. This chain's CDR3 is CASRYGTPNGYTF. DNA for the CDR3: TGTGCCAGCAGGTACGGGACGCCCAATGGCTACACCTTC.

The V and J genes are TRBV5-1 and TRBJ1-3; no clear D gene. Germline V CDR1 and CDR2: SGHRS, YFSETQ. V was pared by 6 bases and J by 0 bases, with 13 bases between. This CDR3 has 15 residues. The CDR3: CASTPGANSGNTIYF. The CDR3 region has the DNA TGCGCCAGCACTCCTGGTGCGAACTCTGGAAACACCATATATTTT.

The rearrangement uses TRBV6-5 and TRBJ1-5; D is uncertain. The CDR3 sequence is 15 residues long. Trimming shortened V by 7 bases and J by 1 base, and 14 bases separated the two germline ends. From germline, CDR1 is MNHEY and CDR2 SVGAGI. Here the CDR3 DNA reads TGTGCCAGCAAGGCAAGGGCCGGGAGCAATCAGCCCCAGCATTTT. Translating it yields CASKARAGSNQPQHF.

V and J are TRBV6-1 and TRBJ2-5, with 10 bases that match TRBD1. Germline CDR1 MNHNS, CDR2 SASEGT. The CDR3 is 14 residues long. Trimming removed 7 bases from V and 3 bases from J; junction bases left unmatched: 5. In DNA form, the CDR3 reads TGTGCCAGCATAGACGGGACAGGGGAAGAGACCCAGTACTTC. It yields the protein CASIDGTGEETQYF.

The chain links TRBV20-1 to TRBJ1-5; TRBD1 matches 10 bases. The V gene end was trimmed by 3 bases and the J gene end by 8 bases; junction bases not matched to a gene: 7. This CDR3 has 14 residues. The V gene's germline CDR1 is DFQATT and CDR2 SNEGSKA (reference sequence). The CDR3 bases are TGCAGTGCTAGTGGGACAGGGGACCCAAAGCCCCAGCATTTT. This codes for CSASGTGDPKPQHF.

The genes are TRBV11-1 and TRBJ2-5, with TRBD2 matching over 8 bases. The CDR3 length is 15 residues. V trimming: 3 bases; J trimming: 8 bases; junction bases outside the gene matches: 11. The germline V gene encodes CDR1 SGHAT and CDR2 FQDESV (reference sequence). For the CDR3, the DNA is TGTGCCAGCAGCTTGAGTGCGGGGGGAGTGGAAACCCAGTACTTC. It specifies CASSLSAGGVETQYF.

The chain combines TRBV7-9 with TRBJ2-1, with 13 bases lining up with TRBD2. J gave up 7 bases and V 5 bases, and 5 bases lay outside the gene matches. Looked up from germline, CDR1 is SEHNR and CDR2 is FQNEAQ (reference sequence). The CDR3 has 15 amino acids. The CDR3 loop reads CASSPGTSGMNEQFF. The CDR3 DNA reads as TGTGCCAGCAGCCCCGGGACTAGCGGGATGAATGAGCAGTTCTTC.

V gene TRBV7-9 combines with J gene TRBJ2-3; D remains ambiguous. V shed 7 bases and J shed 4 bases, with 15 bases lying between them. The CDR3 extends over 14 amino acids. Germline lookup yields CDR1 SEHNR and CDR2 FQNEAQ (reference sequence). CDR3 nucleotides: TGTGCCAGCACCCCCCGTGGTGCGGCAGATACGCAGTATTTT. Translation gives CASTPRGAADTQYF.

The CDR3 bases are TGTGCCAGCAGTGATCCTCGGGGCCGGCATGGCTACACCTTC. It is translated as CASSDPRGRHGYTF. V usage is TRBV25-1 and J usage is TRBJ1-2; weak D call: TRBD1 (5 bases). V lost 3 bases and J 6 bases, leaving 14 bases between the germline ends. Germline CDR1 and CDR2: MGHDK and SYGVNS. The CDR3 loop spans 14 amino acids.

V usage is TRBV5-1 and J usage is TRBJ1-1; D perhaps matches TRBD1 (6 bases). From germline, CDR1 is SGHRS and CDR2 YFSETQ. The ends were cut back, 4 bases at V and 4 bases at J, with 17 bases in the middle. The CDR3 is made up of 15 amino acids. CDR3 amino acids: CASSRGTGVGTEAFF. The CDR3 bases are TGCGCCAGCAGCAGGGGGACGGGGGTTGGCACTGAAGCTTTCTTT.

J is TRBJ2-2 and V is TRBV21-1. TRBV21-1 is a pseudogene locus. The CDR3 is 18 residues long. The CDR3 loop is CAITNRAGTDRPDGELFF. CDR3 DNA: TGTGCCATCACCAACCGGGCCGGCACAGACCGCCCGGACGGGGAGCTGTTTTTT.